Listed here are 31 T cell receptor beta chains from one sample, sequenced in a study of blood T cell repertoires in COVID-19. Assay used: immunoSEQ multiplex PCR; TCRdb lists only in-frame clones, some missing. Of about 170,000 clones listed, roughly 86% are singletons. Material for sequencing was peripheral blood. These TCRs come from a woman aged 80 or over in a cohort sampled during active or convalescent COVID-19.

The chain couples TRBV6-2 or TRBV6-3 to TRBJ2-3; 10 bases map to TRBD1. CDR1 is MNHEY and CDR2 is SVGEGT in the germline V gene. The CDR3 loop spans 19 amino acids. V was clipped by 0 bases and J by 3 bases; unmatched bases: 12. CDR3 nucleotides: TGTGCCAGCAGTTACTCGATGCTCCCATCGGGACAGGGGACAGATACGCAGTATTTT. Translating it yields CASSYSMLPSGQGTDTQYF.

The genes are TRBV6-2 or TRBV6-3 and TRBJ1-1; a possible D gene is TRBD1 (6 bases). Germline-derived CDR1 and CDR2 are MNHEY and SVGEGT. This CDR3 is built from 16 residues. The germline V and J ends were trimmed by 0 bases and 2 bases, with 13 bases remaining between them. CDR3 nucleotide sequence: TGTGCCAGCAGTTACTCCGCAGGGGCCCTAAACACTGAAGCTTTCTTT. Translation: CASSYSAGALNTEAFF.

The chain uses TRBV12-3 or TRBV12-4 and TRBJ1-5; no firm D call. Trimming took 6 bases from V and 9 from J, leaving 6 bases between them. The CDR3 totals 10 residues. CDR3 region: CASSPWPQHF. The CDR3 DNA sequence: TGTGCCAGCAGCCCCTGGCCCCAGCATTTT.

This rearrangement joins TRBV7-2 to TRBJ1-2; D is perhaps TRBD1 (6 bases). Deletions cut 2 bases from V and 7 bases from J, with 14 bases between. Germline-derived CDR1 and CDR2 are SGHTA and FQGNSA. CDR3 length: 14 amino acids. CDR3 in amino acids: CASSLTTGLLGYTF. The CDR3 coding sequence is TGTGCCAGCAGCTTAACCACAGGGTTGCTTGGCTACACCTTC.

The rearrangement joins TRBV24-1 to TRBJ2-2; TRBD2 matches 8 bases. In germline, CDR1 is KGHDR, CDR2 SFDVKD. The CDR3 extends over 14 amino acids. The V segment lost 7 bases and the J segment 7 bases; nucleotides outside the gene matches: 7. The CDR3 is CATRPSGTSGELFF. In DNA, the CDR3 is TGTGCCACCAGGCCCTCCGGGACTAGCGGGGAGCTGTTTTTT.

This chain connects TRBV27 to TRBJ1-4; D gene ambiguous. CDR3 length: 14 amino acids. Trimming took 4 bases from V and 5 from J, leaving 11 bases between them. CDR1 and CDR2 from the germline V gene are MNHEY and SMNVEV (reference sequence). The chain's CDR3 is CASSSTAKNEKLFF. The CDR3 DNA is TGTGCCAGCAGTTCAACAGCTAAGAATGAAAAACTGTTTTTT.

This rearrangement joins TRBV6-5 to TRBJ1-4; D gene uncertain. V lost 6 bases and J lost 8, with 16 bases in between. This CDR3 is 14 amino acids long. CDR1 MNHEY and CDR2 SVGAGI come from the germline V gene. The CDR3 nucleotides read TGTGCCAGCAGAACGGGGAATTTACAAGAAAAACTGTTTTTT. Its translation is CASRTGNLQEKLFF.

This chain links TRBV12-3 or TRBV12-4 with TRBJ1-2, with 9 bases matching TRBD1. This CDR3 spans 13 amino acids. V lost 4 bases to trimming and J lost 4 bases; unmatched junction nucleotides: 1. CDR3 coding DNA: TGTGCCAGCAGTTGGGACAGGGTCTATGGCTACACCTTC. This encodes CASSWDRVYGYTF.

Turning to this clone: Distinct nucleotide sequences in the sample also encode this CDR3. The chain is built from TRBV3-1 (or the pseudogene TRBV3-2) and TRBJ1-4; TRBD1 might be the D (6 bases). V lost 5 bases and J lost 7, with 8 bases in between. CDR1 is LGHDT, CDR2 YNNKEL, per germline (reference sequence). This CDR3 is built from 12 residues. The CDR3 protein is CASSRGGEKLFF. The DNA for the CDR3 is TGTGCCAGCAGCAGAGGGGGTGAAAAACTGTTTTTT.

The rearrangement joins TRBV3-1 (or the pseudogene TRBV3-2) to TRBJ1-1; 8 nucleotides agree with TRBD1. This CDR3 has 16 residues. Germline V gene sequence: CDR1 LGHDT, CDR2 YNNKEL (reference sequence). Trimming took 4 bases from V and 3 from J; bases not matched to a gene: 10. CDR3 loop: CASSRWTGQLDTEAFF. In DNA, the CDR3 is TGTGCCAGCAGCCGATGGACAGGGCAGTTGGACACTGAAGCTTTCTTT.

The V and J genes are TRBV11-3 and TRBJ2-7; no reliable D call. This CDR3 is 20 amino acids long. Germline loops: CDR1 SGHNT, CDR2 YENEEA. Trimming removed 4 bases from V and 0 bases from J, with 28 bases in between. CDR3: CASSSRKPWLRRRSSYEQYV. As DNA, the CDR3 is TGTGCCAGCAGCTCCCGCAAGCCCTGGTTGAGGCGCCGTTCCTCCTACGAGCAGTACGTC.

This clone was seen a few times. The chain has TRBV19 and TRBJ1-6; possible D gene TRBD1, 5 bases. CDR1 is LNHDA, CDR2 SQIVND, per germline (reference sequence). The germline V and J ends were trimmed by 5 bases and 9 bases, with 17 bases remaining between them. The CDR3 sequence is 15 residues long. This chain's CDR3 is CASSPGTAGTSPLHF. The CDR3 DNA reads TGTGCCAGTAGTCCGGGTACAGCGGGGACTTCACCCCTCCACTTT.

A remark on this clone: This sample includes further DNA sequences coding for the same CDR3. In DNA form, the CDR3 reads TGTGCCAGCAGCCTTGGGACAACTGGAAACACCATATATTTT. Translated: CASSLGTTGNTIYF. V usage is TRBV7-8 and J usage is TRBJ1-3, with TRBD1 as a possible D gene (6 bases). V shed 5 bases and J shed 2 bases, with 10 bases lying between them. Germline lookup yields CDR1 SGHVS and CDR2 FQNEAQ. This CDR3 has 14 residues. Together with reference TRBV7-8 and TRBJ1-3, the CDR3 gives the full variable domain: GAGVSQSPRYKVAKRGQDVALRCDPISGHVSLFWYQQALGQGPEFLTYFQNEAQLDKSGLPSDRFFAERPEGSVSTLKIQRTQQEDSAVYLCASSLGTTGNTIYFGEGSWLTVV.

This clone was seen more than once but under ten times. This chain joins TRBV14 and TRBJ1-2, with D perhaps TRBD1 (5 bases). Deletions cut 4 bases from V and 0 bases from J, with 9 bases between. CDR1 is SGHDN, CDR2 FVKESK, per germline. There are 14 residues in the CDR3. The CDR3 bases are TGTGCCAGCAGCCCGACAGCTGCTAACTATGGCTACACCTTC. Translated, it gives CASSPTAANYGYTF.

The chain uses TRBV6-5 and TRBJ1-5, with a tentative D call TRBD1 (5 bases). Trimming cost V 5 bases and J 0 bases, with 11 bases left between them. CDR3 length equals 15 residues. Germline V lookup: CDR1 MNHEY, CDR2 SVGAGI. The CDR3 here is CASSTTGFSNQPQHF. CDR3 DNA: TGTGCCAGCAGTACCACAGGTTTTAGCAATCAGCCCCAGCATTTT.

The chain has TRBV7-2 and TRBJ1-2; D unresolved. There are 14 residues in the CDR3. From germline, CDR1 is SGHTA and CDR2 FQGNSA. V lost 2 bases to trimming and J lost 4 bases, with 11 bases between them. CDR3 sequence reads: CASSLLMSSYGYTF. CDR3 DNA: TGTGCCAGCAGCTTACTCATGTCCAGCTATGGCTACACCTTC.

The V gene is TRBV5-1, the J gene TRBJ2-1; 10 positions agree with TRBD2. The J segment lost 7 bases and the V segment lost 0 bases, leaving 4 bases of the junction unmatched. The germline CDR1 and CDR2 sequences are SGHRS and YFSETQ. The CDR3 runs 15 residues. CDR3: CASSLGLAGENEQFF. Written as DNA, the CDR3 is TGCGCCAGCAGCTTGGGCCTAGCGGGAGAAAATGAGCAGTTCTTC.

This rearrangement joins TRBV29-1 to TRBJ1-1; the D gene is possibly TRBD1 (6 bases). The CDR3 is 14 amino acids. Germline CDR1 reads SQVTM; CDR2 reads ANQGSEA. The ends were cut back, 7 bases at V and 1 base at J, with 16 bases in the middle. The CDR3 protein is CSADRPRGNTEAFF. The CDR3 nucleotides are TGCAGCGCTGACAGGCCGCGGGGGAACACTGAAGCTTTCTTT.

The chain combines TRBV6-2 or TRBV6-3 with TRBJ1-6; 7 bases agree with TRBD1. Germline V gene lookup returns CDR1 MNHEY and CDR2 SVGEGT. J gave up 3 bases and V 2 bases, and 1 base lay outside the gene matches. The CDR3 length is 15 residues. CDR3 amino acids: CASSYDRDYNSPLHF. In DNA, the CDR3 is TGTGCCAGCAGTTACGACAGGGACTATAATTCACCCCTCCACTTT.

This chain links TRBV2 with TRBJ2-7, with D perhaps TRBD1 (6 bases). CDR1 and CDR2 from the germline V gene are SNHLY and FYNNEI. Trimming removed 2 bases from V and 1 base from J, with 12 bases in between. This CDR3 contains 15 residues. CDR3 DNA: TGTGCCAGCAGTGAAATAGGGGGATCATCCTACGAGCAGTACGTC. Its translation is CASSEIGGSSYEQYV.

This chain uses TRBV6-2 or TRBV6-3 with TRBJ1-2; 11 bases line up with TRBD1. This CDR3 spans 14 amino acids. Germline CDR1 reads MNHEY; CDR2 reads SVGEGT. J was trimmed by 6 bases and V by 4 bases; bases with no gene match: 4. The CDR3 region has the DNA TGTGCCAGCAGTTGGACAGGGGGCGCGAATGGCTACACCTTC. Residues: CASSWTGGANGYTF.

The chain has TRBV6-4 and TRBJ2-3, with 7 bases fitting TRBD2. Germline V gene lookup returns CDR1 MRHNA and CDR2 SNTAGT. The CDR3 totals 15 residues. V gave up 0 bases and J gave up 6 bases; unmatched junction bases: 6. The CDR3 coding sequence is TGTGCCAGCAGTGACTCATCGGGAGGTGGCGATACGCAGTATTTT. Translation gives CASSDSSGGGDTQYF.

As DNA, the CDR3 is TGCAGCGGCCAAGCGGGGGGGCTGGGAGATACGCAGTATTTT. Residues: CSGQAGGLGDTQYF. The chain combines TRBV29-1 with TRBJ2-3; 10 bases match TRBD2. V lost 7 bases, J lost 5 bases, and 9 bases stayed unmatched. CDR1 SQVTM and CDR2 ANQGSEA come from the germline V gene. The CDR3 runs 14 residues.

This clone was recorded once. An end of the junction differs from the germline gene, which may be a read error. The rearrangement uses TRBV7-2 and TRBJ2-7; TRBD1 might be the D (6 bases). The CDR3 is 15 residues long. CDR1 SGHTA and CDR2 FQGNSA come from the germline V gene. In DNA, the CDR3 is TGTGCCAGCAGCCTACAAGGCAGGGGCCCTCTTCTCCGGGACTTC. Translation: CASSLQGRGPLLRDF. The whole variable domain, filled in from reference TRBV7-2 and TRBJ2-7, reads GAGVSQSPSNKVTEKGKDVELRCDPISGHTALYWYRQSLGQGLEFLIYFQGNSAPDKSGLPSDRFSAERTGGSVSTLTIQRTQQEDSAVYLCASSLQGRGPLLRDFGPGTRLTVT.

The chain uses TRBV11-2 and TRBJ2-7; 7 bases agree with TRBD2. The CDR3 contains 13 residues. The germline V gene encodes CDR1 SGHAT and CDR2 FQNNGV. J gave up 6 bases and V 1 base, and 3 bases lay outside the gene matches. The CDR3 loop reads CASSLGSGGEQYF. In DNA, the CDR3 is TGTGCCAGCAGCTTAGGTTCGGGGGGCGAGCAGTACTTC.

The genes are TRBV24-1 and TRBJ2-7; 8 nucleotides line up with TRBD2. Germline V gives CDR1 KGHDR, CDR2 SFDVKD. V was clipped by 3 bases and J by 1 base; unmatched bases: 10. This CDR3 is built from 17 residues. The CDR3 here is CATSDRIAGPPSYEQYV. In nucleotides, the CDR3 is TGTGCCACCAGTGATCGAATAGCGGGGCCACCTTCCTACGAGCAGTACGTC.

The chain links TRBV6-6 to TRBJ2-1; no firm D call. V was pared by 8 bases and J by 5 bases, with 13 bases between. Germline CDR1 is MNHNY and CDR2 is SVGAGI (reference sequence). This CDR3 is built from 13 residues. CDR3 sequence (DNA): TGTGCCAGCTTTTTAGCCCGGGACAATGAGCAGTTCTTC. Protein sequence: CASFLARDNEQFF.

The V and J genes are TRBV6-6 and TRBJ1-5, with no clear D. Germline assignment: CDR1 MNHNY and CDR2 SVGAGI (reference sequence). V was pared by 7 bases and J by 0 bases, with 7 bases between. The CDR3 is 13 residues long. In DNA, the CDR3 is TGTGCCAGCATCCCACATAGCAATCAGCCCCAGCATTTT. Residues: CASIPHSNQPQHF.

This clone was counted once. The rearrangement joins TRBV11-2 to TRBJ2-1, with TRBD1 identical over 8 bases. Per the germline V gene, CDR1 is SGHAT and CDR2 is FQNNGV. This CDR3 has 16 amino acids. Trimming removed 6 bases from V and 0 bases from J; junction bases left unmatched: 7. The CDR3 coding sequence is TGTGCCAGCAGGGGACAGGTCGGACGCTCCTACAATGAGCAGTTCTTC. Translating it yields CASRGQVGRSYNEQFF.

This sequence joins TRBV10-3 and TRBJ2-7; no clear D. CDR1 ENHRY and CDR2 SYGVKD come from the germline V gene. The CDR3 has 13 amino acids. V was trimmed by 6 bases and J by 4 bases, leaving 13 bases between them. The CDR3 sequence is CAIRPDKRYEQYF. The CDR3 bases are TGTGCCATCAGGCCCGACAAACGTTACGAGCAGTACTTC.

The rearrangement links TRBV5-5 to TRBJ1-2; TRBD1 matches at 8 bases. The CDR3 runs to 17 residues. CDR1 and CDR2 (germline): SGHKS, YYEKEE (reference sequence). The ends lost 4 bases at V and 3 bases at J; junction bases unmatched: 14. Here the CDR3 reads CASSDRHRTGRYYGYTF. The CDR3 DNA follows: TGTGCCAGCAGCGACAGACACAGGACAGGGAGATACTATGGCTACACCTTC.